This T cell receptor (beta chain) was profiled in a study of blood T cells in healthy people across ages. This clonotype was seen once. No antigen is known for it. Relative to the germline gene, one junction end is altered; a read error may explain this. Notes on the study in general: Long-lived donors carried more naive CD4+ cells and greater diversity than aged donors.

Primers used in a second PCR of roughly 6 to 11 cycles were a sample-barcoded 5' primer and a J-beta primer mix. CDR3-containing paired-end reads numbering at least 2.5 million came from each sample. TCRdb fed the 5' RACE reads into MiXCR, producing one record per CDR3 protein. The profile covers 2 million or so distinct CDR3 sequences, with about 50% appearing a single time and less than 2.5% taken by the ten largest. Material: blood. The origin of this receptor is a woman aged 40 to 50 in good health.

The chain's CDR3 is CASSPSGGESNEQFF. CDR3 nucleotides: TGTGCTAGCAGCCCTAGCGGGGGGGAGTCCAATGAGCAGTTCTTC. This sequence joins TRBV7-7 and TRBJ2-1; the match to TRBD2 covers 12 bases. Germline CDR1 reads SSHAT; CDR2 reads FNYEAQ (reference sequence). The CDR3 loop spans 15 amino acids.